This record covers a single T cell receptor (beta chain). Its antigen is currently unknown. This entry is derived from a study of Graves' ophthalmopathy and Graves' hyperthyroidism. The study, taken as a whole, reports: Clonotypes were expanded in thyroid at above 0.001 frequency, and most also appeared in blood.

Germline values: CDR1 MDHEN, CDR2 SYDVKM. The CDR3 runs to 15 residues. The germline V and J ends were trimmed by 2 bases and 4 bases, with 12 bases remaining between them. Recruitment covered hyperthyroidism patients aged 18 to 65 whose new diagnosis was of under 2 months' duration. Researchers turned away patients with other autoimmune diseases, uncontrolled infections, pregnancy or lactation. TCR beta CDR3 amplification used RNA transcripts. First-round RT-PCR with HTBI primers preceded a second-round multiplex PCR. Each CDR3 protein is one row after TCRdb ran MiXCR on the multiplex PCR reads. The sample yields about 550,000 distinct CDR3 sequences, just under 40% seen once.

The genes are TRBV28 and TRBJ1-3; unclear D gene. Sequencing was carried out using peripheral blood or thyroid tissue (not recorded which). This clonotype was obtained from an adult man with Graves' hyperthyroidism. The CDR3 coding sequence is TGTGCCAGCAGTTTACTGGGCCGGTCGGGAAACACCATATATTTT. Translation gives CASSLLGRSGNTIYF.